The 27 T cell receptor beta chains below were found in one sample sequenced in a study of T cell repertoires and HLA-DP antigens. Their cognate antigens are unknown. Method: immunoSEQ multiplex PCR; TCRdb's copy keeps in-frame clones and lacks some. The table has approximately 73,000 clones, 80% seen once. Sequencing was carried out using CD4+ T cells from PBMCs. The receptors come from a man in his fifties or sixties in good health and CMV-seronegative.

CDR3 region: CSAPGGVNGYTF. The CDR3 DNA sequence: TGCAGCGCCCCGGGGGGGGTAAATGGCTACACCTTC. The genes are TRBV29-1 and TRBJ1-2; D perhaps matches TRBD1 (5 bases). Trimming removed 7 bases at V and 6 bases at J, with 15 bases between. The CDR3 is 12 amino acids. The germline gives CDR1 SQVTM, CDR2 ANQGSEA.

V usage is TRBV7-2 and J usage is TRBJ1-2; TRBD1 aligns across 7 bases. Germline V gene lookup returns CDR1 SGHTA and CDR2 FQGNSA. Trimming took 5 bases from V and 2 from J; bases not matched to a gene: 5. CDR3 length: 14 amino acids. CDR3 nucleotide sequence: TGTGCCAGCAGCCCACAGACAGGGAACTATGGCTACACCTTC. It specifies CASSPQTGNYGYTF.

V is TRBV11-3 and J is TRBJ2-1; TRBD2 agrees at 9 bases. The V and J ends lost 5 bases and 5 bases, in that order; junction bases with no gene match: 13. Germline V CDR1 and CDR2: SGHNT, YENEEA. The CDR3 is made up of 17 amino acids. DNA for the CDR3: TGTGCCAGCAGCCGGTCGGGCGGGAGGGCCTATGACAATGAGCAGTTCTTC. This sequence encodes CASSRSGGRAYDNEQFF.

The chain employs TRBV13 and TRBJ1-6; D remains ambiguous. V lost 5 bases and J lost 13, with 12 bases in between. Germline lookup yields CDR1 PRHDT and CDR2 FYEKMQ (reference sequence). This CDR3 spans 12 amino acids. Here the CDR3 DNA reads TGTGCCAGCAGCAGAGACGGGTCTCCCCTCCACTTT. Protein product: CASSRDGSPLHF.

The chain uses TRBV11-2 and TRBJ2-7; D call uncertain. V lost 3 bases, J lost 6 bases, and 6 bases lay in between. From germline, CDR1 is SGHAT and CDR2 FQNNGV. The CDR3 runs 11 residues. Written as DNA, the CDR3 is TGTGCCAGCAGCTTTTCTCGCGAGCAGTACGTC. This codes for CASSFSREQYV.

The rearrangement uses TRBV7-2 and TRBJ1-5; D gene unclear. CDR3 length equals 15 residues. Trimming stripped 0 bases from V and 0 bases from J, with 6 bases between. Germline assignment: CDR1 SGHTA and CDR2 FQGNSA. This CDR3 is CASSLAWSSNQPQHF. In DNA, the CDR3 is TGTGCCAGCAGCTTAGCGTGGAGTAGCAATCAGCCCCAGCATTTT.

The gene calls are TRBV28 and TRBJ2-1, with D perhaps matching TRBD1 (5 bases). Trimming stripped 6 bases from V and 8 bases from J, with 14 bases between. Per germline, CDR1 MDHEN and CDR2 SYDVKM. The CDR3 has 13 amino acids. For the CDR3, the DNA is TGTGCCAGCAGACCGACAGCGAACCATGAGCAGTTCTTC. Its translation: CASRPTANHEQFF.

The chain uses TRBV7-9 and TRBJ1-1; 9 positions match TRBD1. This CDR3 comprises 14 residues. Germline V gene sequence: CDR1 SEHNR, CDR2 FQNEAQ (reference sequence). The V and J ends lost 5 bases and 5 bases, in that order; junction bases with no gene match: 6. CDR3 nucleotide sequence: TGTGCCAGCAGCAACCGACAGGGGGAGACTGAAGCTTTCTTT. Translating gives CASSNRQGETEAFF.

CDR3 loop: CASSLTPGDYEQYV. The CDR3 DNA sequence: TGTGCCAGCAGCTTGACCCCAGGGGACTACGAGCAGTACGTC. The chain recombines TRBV7-2 with TRBJ2-7; the D gene is possibly TRBD1 (6 bases). CDR1 is SGHTA, CDR2 FQGNSA, per germline. Trimming cost V 3 bases and J 3 bases, with 12 bases left between them. The CDR3 consists of 14 residues.

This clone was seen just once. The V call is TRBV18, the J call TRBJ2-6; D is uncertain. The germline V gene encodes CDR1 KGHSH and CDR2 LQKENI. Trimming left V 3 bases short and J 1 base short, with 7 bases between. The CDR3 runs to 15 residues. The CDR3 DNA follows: TGTGCCAGCTCACCTGTGGGGTCTGGGGCCAACGTCCTGACTTTC. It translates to CASSPVGSGANVLTF.

This CDR3 reads CASSPGPGGTEAFF. CDR3 DNA sequence: TGTGCCAGCTCACCCGGACCAGGCGGCACTGAAGCTTTCTTT. The chain couples TRBV18 to TRBJ1-1, with D unclear. From germline, CDR1 is KGHSH and CDR2 LQKENI. V was shortened by 3 bases and J by 4 bases, with 12 bases between the two germline ends. This CDR3 has 14 amino acids.

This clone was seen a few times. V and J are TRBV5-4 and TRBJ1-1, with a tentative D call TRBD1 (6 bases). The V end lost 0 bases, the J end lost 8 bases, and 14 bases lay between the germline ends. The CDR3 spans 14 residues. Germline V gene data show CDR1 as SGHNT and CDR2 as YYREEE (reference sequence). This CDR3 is CASSLAGGEMEAFF. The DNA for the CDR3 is TGTGCCAGCAGCTTGGCCGGGGGCGAGATGGAAGCTTTCTTT.

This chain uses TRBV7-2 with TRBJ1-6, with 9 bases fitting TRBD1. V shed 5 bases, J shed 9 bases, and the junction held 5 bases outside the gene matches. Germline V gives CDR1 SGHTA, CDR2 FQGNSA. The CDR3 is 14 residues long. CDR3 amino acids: CASSQGTGSSPLHF. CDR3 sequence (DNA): TGTGCCAGCAGCCAAGGGACAGGGAGTTCACCCCTCCACTTT.

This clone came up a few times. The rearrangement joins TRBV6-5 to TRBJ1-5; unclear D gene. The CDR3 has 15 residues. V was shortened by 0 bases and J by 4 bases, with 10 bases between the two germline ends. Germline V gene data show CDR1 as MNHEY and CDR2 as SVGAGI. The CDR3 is CASSYSPTANQPQHF. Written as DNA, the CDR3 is TGTGCCAGCAGTTACTCGCCGACGGCAAATCAGCCCCAGCATTTT.

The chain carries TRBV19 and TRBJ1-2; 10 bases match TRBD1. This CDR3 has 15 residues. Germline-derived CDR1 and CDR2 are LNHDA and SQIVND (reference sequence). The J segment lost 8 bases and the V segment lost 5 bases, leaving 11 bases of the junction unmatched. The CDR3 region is CASSRGTGDSSGYTF. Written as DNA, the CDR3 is TGTGCCAGTAGTCGGGGGACAGGGGATAGTTCCGGCTACACCTTC.

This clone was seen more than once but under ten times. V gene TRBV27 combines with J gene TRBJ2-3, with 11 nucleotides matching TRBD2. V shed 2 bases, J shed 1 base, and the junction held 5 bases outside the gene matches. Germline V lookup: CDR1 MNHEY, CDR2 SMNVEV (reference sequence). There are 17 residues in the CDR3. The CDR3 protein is CASSLGSLAGGTDTQYF. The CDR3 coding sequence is TGTGCCAGCAGTTTAGGCTCACTAGCGGGGGGCACAGATACGCAGTATTTT.

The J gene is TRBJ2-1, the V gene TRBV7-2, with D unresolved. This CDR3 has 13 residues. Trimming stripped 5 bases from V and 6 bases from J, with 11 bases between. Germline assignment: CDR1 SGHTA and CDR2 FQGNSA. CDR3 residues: CASSQIDRNEQFF. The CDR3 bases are TGTGCCAGCAGCCAGATAGACCGCAATGAGCAGTTCTTC.

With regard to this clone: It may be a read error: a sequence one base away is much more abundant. The CDR3 loop reads CASSVDRASSQPQHF. The DNA for the CDR3 is TGTGCCAGCAGTGTGGACAGGGCAAGCAGTCAGCCCCAGCATTTT. The chain joins TRBV6-5 to TRBJ1-5; 8 nucleotides align to TRBD1. The CDR3 contains 15 residues. CDR1 and CDR2 from the germline V gene are MNHEY and SVGAGI.

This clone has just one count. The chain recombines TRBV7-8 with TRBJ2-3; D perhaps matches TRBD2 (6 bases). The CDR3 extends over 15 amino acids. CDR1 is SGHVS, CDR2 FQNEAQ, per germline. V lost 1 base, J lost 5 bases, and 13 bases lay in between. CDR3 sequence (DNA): TGTGCCAGCAGCTTAGACGGGACTCGCGAAGATACGCAGTATTTT. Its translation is CASSLDGTREDTQYF.

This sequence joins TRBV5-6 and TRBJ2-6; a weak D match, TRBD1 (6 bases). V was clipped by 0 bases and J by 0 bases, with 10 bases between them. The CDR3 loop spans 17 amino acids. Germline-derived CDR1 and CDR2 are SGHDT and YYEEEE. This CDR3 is CASSLARGFSGANVLTF. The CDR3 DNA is TGTGCCAGCAGCTTGGCCAGGGGTTTCTCTGGGGCCAACGTCCTGACTTTC.

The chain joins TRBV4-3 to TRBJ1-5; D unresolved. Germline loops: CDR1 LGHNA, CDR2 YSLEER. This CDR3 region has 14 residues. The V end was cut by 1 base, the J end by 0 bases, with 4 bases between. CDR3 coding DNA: TGCGCCAGCAGCCAAGTGGGTAGCAATCAGCCCCAGCATTTT. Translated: CASSQVGSNQPQHF.

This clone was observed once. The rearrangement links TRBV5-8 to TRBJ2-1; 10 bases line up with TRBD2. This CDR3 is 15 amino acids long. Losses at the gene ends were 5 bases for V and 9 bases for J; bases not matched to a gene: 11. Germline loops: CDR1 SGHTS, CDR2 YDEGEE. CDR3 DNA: TGTGCCAGCAGTTTGACCGGGACTAGCGTTGGTGAGCAGTTCTTC. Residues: CASSLTGTSVGEQFF.

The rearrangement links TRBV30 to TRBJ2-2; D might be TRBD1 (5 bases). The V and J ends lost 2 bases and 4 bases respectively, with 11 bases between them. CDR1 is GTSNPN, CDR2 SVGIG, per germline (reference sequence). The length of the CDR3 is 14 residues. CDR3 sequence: CAWSRGASTGELFF. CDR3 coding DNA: TGTGCCTGGAGTCGTGGGGCGAGCACCGGGGAGCTGTTTTTT.

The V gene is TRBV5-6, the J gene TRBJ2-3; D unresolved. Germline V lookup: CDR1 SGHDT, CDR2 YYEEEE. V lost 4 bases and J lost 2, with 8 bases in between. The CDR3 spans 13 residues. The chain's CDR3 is CASSQGPTDTQYF. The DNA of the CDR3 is TGTGCCAGCAGCCAAGGGCCCACAGATACGCAGTATTTT. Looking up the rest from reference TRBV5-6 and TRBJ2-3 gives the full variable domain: DAGVTQSPTHLIKTRGQQVTLRCSPKSGHDTVSWYQQALGQGPQFIFQYYEEEERQRGNFPDRFSGHQFPNYSSELNVNALLLGDSALYLCASSQGPTDTQYFGPGTRLTVL.

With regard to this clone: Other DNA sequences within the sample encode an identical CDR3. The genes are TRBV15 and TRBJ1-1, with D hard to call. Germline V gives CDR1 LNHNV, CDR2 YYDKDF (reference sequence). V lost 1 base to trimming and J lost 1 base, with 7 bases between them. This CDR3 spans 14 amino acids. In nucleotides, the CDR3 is TGTGCCACCAGCAGAGCGAGGGCGAACACTGAAGCTTTCTTT. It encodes CATSRARANTEAFF.

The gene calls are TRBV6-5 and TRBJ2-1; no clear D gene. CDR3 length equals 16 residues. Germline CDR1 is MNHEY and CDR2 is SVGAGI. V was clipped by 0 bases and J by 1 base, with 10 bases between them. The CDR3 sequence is CASSYSSVTSYNEQFF. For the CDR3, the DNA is TGTGCCAGCAGTTACTCGAGTGTCACATCCTACAATGAGCAGTTCTTC.

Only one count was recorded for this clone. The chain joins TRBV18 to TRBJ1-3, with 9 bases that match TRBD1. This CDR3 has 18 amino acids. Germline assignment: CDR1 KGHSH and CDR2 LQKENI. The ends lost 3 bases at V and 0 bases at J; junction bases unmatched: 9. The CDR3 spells CASSPEDRGVFSGNTIYF. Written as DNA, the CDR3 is TGTGCCAGCTCACCTGAAGACAGGGGGGTTTTCTCTGGAAACACCATATATTTT.